These 7 T cell receptor beta chains came from one sample sequenced in a study of T-cell memory formation after mild COVID-19 (dated by TCRdb to the early 2020s). Libraries were built with 5' RACE. Instrument used: Illumina NovaSeq 6000. TCRdb handled the public reads itself, with Q25 trimming in fastp and clone calling in MiXCR, and kept productive beta chains. Entries are consolidated by CDR3 protein sequence, retaining the most common genes and DNA. This sample comprises 84,000 or so distinct CDR3 sequences, approximately 14% of them detected only once. Around 31% of the sample rests with the top ten. The sequenced sample was PBMCs or a T cell subset sorted from them (not recorded which). The receptor set was obtained from an adult woman who had mild COVID-19 (a few samples of this study predate the infection). The sample titles of this study are shuffled in the database, so cell type and time point are left out; the donor was told from shared clones.

The table lists this clonotype with a few counts. J is TRBJ2-7 and V is TRBV4-1; weak D call: TRBD2 (6 bases). V was shortened by 4 bases and J by 4 bases, with 20 bases between the two germline ends. The germline V gene has CDR1 MGHRA and CDR2 YSYEKL. The CDR3 consists of 16 residues. The CDR3 coding sequence is TGCGCCAGCAGCCCTCTCCCGCGGGGTTCCCGTTACGAGCAGTACTTC. It is translated as CASSPLPRGSRYEQYF.

The table lists this clonotype with a few counts. The J gene is TRBJ1-2, the V gene TRBV29-1; D might be TRBD1 (5 bases). Germline V CDR1 and CDR2: SQVTM, ANQGSEA. Trimming left V 0 bases short and J 11 bases short, with 25 bases between. The CDR3 is 16 residues long. DNA of the CDR3: TGCAGCGTTGAAGAGCTAAGGTTGGGACCCACCACCTGGTACACCTTC. Encoded protein: CSVEELRLGPTTWYTF.

This clonotype showed up many times. An end of the junction differs from the germline gene, which may be a read error. CDR3 coding DNA: TGCAGCGTCGAAGCGGGAGGGAGGGCAGATACGCAGTATTTT. Its protein product is CSVEAGGRADTQYF. This chain links TRBV29-1 with TRBJ2-3; 10 positions match TRBD2. The CDR3 length is 14 residues. The germline CDR1 and CDR2 sequences are SQVTM and ANQGSEA.

V is TRBV12-3 or TRBV12-4 and J is TRBJ1-1; possible D gene TRBD1, 5 bases. CDR3 length equals 12 residues. Trimming removed 8 bases at V and 8 bases at J, with 15 bases between. The chain's CDR3 is CASGLSTAEAFF. The CDR3 DNA reads TGTGCCAGCGGGCTGTCGACAGCCGAAGCTTTCTTT.

This clonotype was recorded many times. The rearrangement links TRBV5-1 to TRBJ2-7; unclear D gene. The CDR3 extends over 13 amino acids. The germline gives CDR1 SGHRS, CDR2 YFSETQ. V shed 1 base and J shed 1 base, with 6 bases lying between them. The chain's CDR3 is CASSLSASYEQYF. The CDR3, as DNA: TGCGCCAGCAGCTTGTCGGCGTCCTACGAGCAGTACTTC.

This clonotype has a count of ten or more. This chain links TRBV29-1 with TRBJ1-1; D is unclear. The CDR3 has 14 residues. Germline V lookup: CDR1 SQVTM, CDR2 ANQGSEA. The ends were cut back, 4 bases at V and 0 bases at J, with 12 bases in the middle. The CDR3 DNA sequence: TGCAGCGTTGGATTCAGCCCGATGAACACTGAAGCTTTCTTT. Its translation is CSVGFSPMNTEAFF.

In this sample, this clonotype turned up a few times. The chain combines TRBV29-1 with TRBJ1-1, with D uncertain. Trimming took off 3 bases at V and 0 bases at J, with 5 bases between the two ends. The CDR3 is 12 amino acids. Germline V lookup: CDR1 SQVTM, CDR2 ANQGSEA. The CDR3 sequence is CSVDVLNTEAFF. DNA for the CDR3: TGCAGCGTTGACGTATTGAACACTGAAGCTTTCTTT.